This T cell receptor beta chain was found in a study of CDR3 diversity in severe acne. TCRdb re-derived calls from the PCR reads in MiXCR, one entry per CDR3 protein. The top ten hold about an eighth of the sample, which has more than 85,000 distinct CDR3 sequences, roughly 51% seen once. V trimming: 5 bases; J trimming: 3 bases; junction bases outside the gene matches: 9. The CDR3 spans 15 residues. CDR1 and CDR2 (germline): LGHDT, YNNKEL (reference sequence). Sequencing was done on a sample of blood. The clonotype was recovered from a male donor with acne. This sequence joins TRBV3-1 and TRBJ2-7, with 8 bases that match TRBD2. CDR3 amino acids: CASSSPGTRGYEQYF. The CDR3 region has the DNA TGTGCCAGCAGCTCCCCCGGGACTAGGGGCTACGAGCAGTACTTC.